These 21 T cell receptor beta chains came from one sample sequenced in a study of cytomegalovirus exposure and HLA in healthy donors. This PCR relied on a set of 60 Vbeta primers and 13 Jbeta primers. Profiled with immunoSEQ multiplex PCR; TCRdb holds only in-frame clones, not every one. Of around 88,000 clones listed, approximately 72% were seen once; the top ten hold over 4%. Sequenced input: PBMCs. The receptors were gathered from a woman between 40 and 50 years old in good health and CMV-seropositive.

As for this clone: Other DNA sequences within the sample encode an identical CDR3. This chain uses TRBV9 with TRBJ1-4, with a possible D match to TRBD1 (5 bases). This CDR3 contains 15 residues. Germline V lookup: CDR1 SGDLS, CDR2 YYNGEE. Trimming pared 0 bases from V and 5 bases from J, leaving 11 bases between. CDR3 amino acids: CASSVGQGTNEKLFF. DNA of the CDR3: TGTGCCAGCAGCGTAGGTCAGGGCACAAATGAAAAACTGTTTTTT. Full variable domain (remainder filled in from reference TRBV9 and TRBJ1-4): DSGVTQTPKHLITATGQRVTLRCSPRSGDLSVYWYQQSLDQGLQFLIQYYNGEERAKGNILERFSAQQFPDLHSELNLSSLELGDSALYFCASSVGQGTNEKLFFGSGTQLSVL.

V usage is TRBV7-8 and J usage is TRBJ2-5, with 9 bases identical to TRBD2. Germline CDR1 SGHVS, CDR2 FQNEAQ. CDR3 length: 18 residues. Losses at the gene ends were 2 bases for V and 4 bases for J; bases not matched to a gene: 14. CDR3 loop: CASSLWRRDSGRGETQYF. The CDR3 coding sequence is TGTGCCAGCAGCTTATGGCGACGGGATAGCGGGAGAGGAGAGACCCAGTACTTC.

V gene TRBV9 combines with J gene TRBJ1-5, with 8 bases that match TRBD1. CDR1 SGDLS and CDR2 YYNGEE come from the germline V gene. The CDR3 totals 16 residues. J lost 4 bases, V lost 2 bases, and 8 bases had no gene match. For the CDR3, the DNA is TGTGCCAGCAGCGTTCCGCGGACAGGGTTGAATCAGCCCCAGCATTTT. Residues: CASSVPRTGLNQPQHF.

The chain carries TRBV5-6 and TRBJ2-5; D is perhaps TRBD1 (6 bases). The DNA end is a closer match to TRBJ2-7, so the J assignment may be wrong. The germline V gene encodes CDR1 SGHDT and CDR2 YYEEEE. CDR3 length equals 15 residues. The CDR3, as DNA: TGTGCCAGCAGCTTGAAGGCCCAGGGGCCCTACGAGCAGTACTTC. Residues: CASSLKAQGPYEQYF.

The chain employs TRBV6-6 and TRBJ2-5, with 7 bases aligning to TRBD1. V lost 4 bases to trimming and J lost 2 bases; unmatched junction nucleotides: 1. The CDR3 loop spans 13 amino acids. Germline lookup yields CDR1 MNHNY and CDR2 SVGAGI (reference sequence). The CDR3 sequence is CASSSGQQETQYF. CDR3 DNA sequence: TGTGCCAGCAGTTCGGGACAGCAAGAGACCCAGTACTTC.

The chain has TRBV6-5 and TRBJ2-2; no firm D call. V lost 0 bases and J lost 2, with 4 bases in between. The germline CDR1 and CDR2 sequences are MNHEY and SVGAGI. This CDR3 has 14 residues. Here the CDR3 reads CASSYSSNTGELFF. DNA for the CDR3: TGTGCCAGCAGTTACTCCTCTAACACCGGGGAGCTGTTTTTT.

The CDR3 region has the DNA TGTGCCAGTAGTATAGCCGGGACAGGGGGCAATCAGCCCCAGCATTTT. Translation gives CASSIAGTGGNQPQHF. The chain combines TRBV19 with TRBJ1-5; 10 bases fit TRBD1. V shed 1 base, J shed 2 bases, and the junction held 2 bases outside the gene matches. CDR1 is LNHDA, CDR2 SQIVND, per germline (reference sequence). CDR3 length: 16 amino acids. Using reference TRBV19 and TRBJ1-5 for the parts outside the CDR3, the full variable domain is DGGITQSPKYLFRKEGQNVTLSCEQNLNHDAMYWYRQDPGQGLRLIYYSQIVNDFQKGDIAEGYSVSREKKESFPLTVTSAQKNPTAFYLCASSIAGTGGNQPQHFGDGTRLSIL.

This clone was seen a handful of times. The chain recombines TRBV9 with TRBJ2-5; D perhaps matches TRBD1 (5 bases). The CDR3 loop spans 15 amino acids. Trimming took 4 bases from V and 5 from J, leaving 18 bases between them. The germline V gene encodes CDR1 SGDLS and CDR2 YYNGEE. The CDR3 protein is CASSPLTGSRETQYF. The CDR3 DNA reads TGTGCCAGCAGCCCTCTTACAGGTTCGCGGGAGACCCAGTACTTC.

This clone has a handful of counts. Other DNA variants within this sample encode the same CDR3. This chain connects TRBV7-9 to TRBJ2-6, with D hard to call. Germline CDR1 is SEHNR and CDR2 is FQNEAQ (reference sequence). V was cut by 6 bases and J by 0 bases, with 6 bases left in between. This CDR3 is built from 14 residues. In nucleotides, the CDR3 is TGTGCCAGCAGTGACAACTCTGGGGCCAACGTCCTGACTTTC. This sequence encodes CASSDNSGANVLTF.

The chain carries TRBV29-1 and TRBJ2-2; 7 nucleotides align to TRBD2. V shed 7 bases and J 2 bases; nucleotides not matched to a gene: 10. CDR1 is SQVTM and CDR2 is ANQGSEA in the germline V gene. The CDR3 is 15 amino acids. The DNA of the CDR3 is TGCAGCGCCCGAGATGCTAGCGGTAACACCGGGGAGCTGTTTTTT. Encoded protein: CSARDASGNTGELFF.

This clone was counted once. The chain couples TRBV6-5 to TRBJ2-3, with 7 bases lining up with TRBD2. Germline V gene sequence: CDR1 MNHEY, CDR2 SVGAGI. The CDR3 loop spans 15 amino acids. The trim removed 0 bases at V and 4 bases at J, leaving 4 bases unmatched. The CDR3 here is CASSYSGRESDTQYF. In DNA, the CDR3 is TGTGCCAGCAGTTACTCTGGGCGGGAGTCAGATACGCAGTATTTT.

The chain combines TRBV5-6 with TRBJ2-1; the D gene is possibly TRBD1 (5 bases). The CDR3 has 15 amino acids. The V gene's germline CDR1 is SGHDT and CDR2 YYEEEE. Trimming left V 0 bases short and J 12 bases short, with 19 bases between. CDR3 sequence (DNA): TGTGCCAGCAGCTTGGGACAGACTCCTACAATGAGGCAGTTCTTC. It specifies CASSLGQTPTMRQFF. Based on the CDR3 plus reference TRBV5-6 and TRBJ2-1, the full variable domain is DAGVTQSPTHLIKTRGQQVTLRCSPKSGHDTVSWYQQALGQGPQFIFQYYEEEERQRGNFPDRFSGHQFPNYSSELNVNALLLGDSALYLCASSLGQTPTMRQFFGPGTRLTVL.

This clone was recorded a few times. The V gene is TRBV2, the J gene TRBJ2-3; 8 bases fit TRBD1. This CDR3 has 15 residues. Germline CDR1 is SNHLY and CDR2 is FYNNEI. V was clipped by 8 bases and J by 0 bases; unmatched bases: 7. The CDR3 coding sequence is TGTGCCAGCCATAGGACAGGGCTTAGCACAGATACGCAGTATTTT. This codes for CASHRTGLSTDTQYF.

The rearrangement joins TRBV6-5 to TRBJ1-2; the match to TRBD1 covers 7 bases. The CDR3 consists of 15 residues. Trimming cost V 6 bases and J 0 bases; bases outside gene matches: 7. From germline, CDR1 is MNHEY and CDR2 SVGAGI. CDR3 region: CASSRGDRSNYGYTF. The CDR3 nucleotides read TGTGCCAGCAGCCGCGGGGACAGATCTAACTATGGCTACACCTTC.

The genes are TRBV7-9 and TRBJ2-5, with TRBD2 identical over 13 bases. V lost 1 base and J lost 5; bases outside the gene matches: 10. Per the germline V gene, CDR1 is SEHNR and CDR2 is FQNEAQ (reference sequence). The CDR3 spans 18 residues. CDR3 protein: CASSLGDLGLAGLETQYF. CDR3 DNA sequence: TGTGCCAGCAGCTTAGGGGATTTGGGACTAGCGGGATTGGAGACCCAGTACTTC.

The V call is TRBV9, the J call TRBJ2-1; D is perhaps TRBD2 (5 bases). V was pared by 0 bases and J by 8 bases, with 15 bases between. CDR3 length equals 15 residues. Germline CDR1 reads SGDLS; CDR2 reads YYNGEE. CDR3 sequence reads: CASSVGGSVLDEQFF. In nucleotides, the CDR3 is TGTGCCAGCAGCGTAGGCGGTAGCGTTCTGGATGAGCAGTTCTTC.

The V and J genes are TRBV11-2 and TRBJ2-7; D is perhaps TRBD2 (5 bases). Germline lookup yields CDR1 SGHAT and CDR2 FQNNGV. Trimming took off 1 base at V and 6 bases at J, with 13 bases between the two ends. The CDR3 length is 14 residues. This CDR3 is CASSLVVSASEQYF. CDR3 in DNA: TGTGCCAGCAGCTTAGTGGTTAGCGCCAGCGAGCAGTACTTC.

In this sample, this clone turned up once. The rearrangement uses TRBV7-2 and TRBJ2-3, with D tentatively TRBD2 (7 bases). Germline V CDR1 and CDR2: SGHTA, FQGNSA. The CDR3 runs to 15 residues. Deletions cut 6 bases from V and 2 bases from J, with 15 bases between. This CDR3 is CASRTAGAATDTQYF. The CDR3 DNA sequence: TGTGCCAGCAGAACGGCGGGGGCCGCCACAGATACGCAGTATTTT.

V and J are TRBV6-6 and TRBJ2-7; a weak D match, TRBD2 (5 bases). The CDR3 consists of 11 residues. Per germline, CDR1 MNHNY and CDR2 SVGAGI (reference sequence). V was clipped by 6 bases and J by 6 bases, with 9 bases between them. CDR3 sequence reads: CASSAEGEQYF. The CDR3, as DNA: TGTGCCAGCAGCGCCGAGGGCGAGCAGTACTTC.

Here the CDR3 reads CASSQQGATNEKLFF. The CDR3, as DNA: TGTGCCAGCAGCCAGCAGGGCGCAACTAATGAAAAACTGTTTTTT. V is TRBV5-4 and J is TRBJ1-4; perhaps TRBD1 as D (5 bases). Germline CDR1 and CDR2: SGHNT and YYREEE (reference sequence). This CDR3 has 15 residues. The ends were cut back, 4 bases at V and 0 bases at J, with 10 bases in the middle.

This chain joins TRBV5-1 and TRBJ1-2; TRBD1 agrees at 9 bases. Per the germline V gene, CDR1 is SGHRS and CDR2 is YFSETQ. CDR3 size: 14 residues. With 5 bases clipped from V and 8 bases from J, the junction kept 10 bases outside the gene matches. The CDR3 sequence: CASRRTGVTEGYTF. The DNA for the CDR3 is TGCGCCAGCAGACGGACAGGGGTAACAGAAGGCTACACCTTC.